Here is one TCR beta chain with its context. Its antigen remains unknown. This record comes from a study of T cell repertoires in ileal Crohn's disease. Points from the study as a whole: Endoscopic recurrence occurred in every patient whose clonality exceeded 26.8%.

Clones were read by immunoSEQ multiplex PCR, and TCRdb kept only the in-frame ones, dropping some. The table includes 2,000 to 2,500 clones, over 60% detected once. Sequences were obtained from ileal tissue. This clonotype was sampled from an adult with Crohn's disease.

CDR3 nucleotide sequence: TGTGCCAGCAGCCCTGGGGTAGGGACAAAGGGAGGGATCTATGGCTACACCTTC. Protein: CASSPGVGTKGGIYGYTF. The J gene is TRBJ1-2, the V gene TRBV5-5; tentative D call: TRBD1 (6 bases). With 4 bases removed from V and 4 bases from J, the gap between germline ends came to 26 bases. The germline gives CDR1 SGHKS, CDR2 YYEKEE (reference sequence). This CDR3 contains 18 residues.